One TCR beta chain is described in this entry. The V gene end was trimmed by 5 bases and the J gene end by 5 bases; junction bases not matched to a gene: 2. This CDR3 region has 13 residues. Germline assignment: CDR1 SGHNT and CDR2 YENEEA. This entry is derived from a study of cytomegalovirus exposure and HLA in healthy donors. In the PCR, 60 Vbeta and 13 Jbeta primers were used. Profiling relied on immunoSEQ multiplex PCR, and the TCRdb table lists in-frame clones only, not all of them. The sample carries over 150,000 clones, 84% recorded once. The gene calls are TRBV11-3 and TRBJ2-2; 7 bases map to TRBD2. The sequenced sample consisted of PBMCs. This TCR came from a boy aged 2 to 9 in good health and CMV-seronegative. The chain's CDR3 is CASSPRETGELFF. The CDR3 DNA follows: TGTGCCAGCAGCCCGCGGGAGACCGGGGAGCTGTTTTTT.